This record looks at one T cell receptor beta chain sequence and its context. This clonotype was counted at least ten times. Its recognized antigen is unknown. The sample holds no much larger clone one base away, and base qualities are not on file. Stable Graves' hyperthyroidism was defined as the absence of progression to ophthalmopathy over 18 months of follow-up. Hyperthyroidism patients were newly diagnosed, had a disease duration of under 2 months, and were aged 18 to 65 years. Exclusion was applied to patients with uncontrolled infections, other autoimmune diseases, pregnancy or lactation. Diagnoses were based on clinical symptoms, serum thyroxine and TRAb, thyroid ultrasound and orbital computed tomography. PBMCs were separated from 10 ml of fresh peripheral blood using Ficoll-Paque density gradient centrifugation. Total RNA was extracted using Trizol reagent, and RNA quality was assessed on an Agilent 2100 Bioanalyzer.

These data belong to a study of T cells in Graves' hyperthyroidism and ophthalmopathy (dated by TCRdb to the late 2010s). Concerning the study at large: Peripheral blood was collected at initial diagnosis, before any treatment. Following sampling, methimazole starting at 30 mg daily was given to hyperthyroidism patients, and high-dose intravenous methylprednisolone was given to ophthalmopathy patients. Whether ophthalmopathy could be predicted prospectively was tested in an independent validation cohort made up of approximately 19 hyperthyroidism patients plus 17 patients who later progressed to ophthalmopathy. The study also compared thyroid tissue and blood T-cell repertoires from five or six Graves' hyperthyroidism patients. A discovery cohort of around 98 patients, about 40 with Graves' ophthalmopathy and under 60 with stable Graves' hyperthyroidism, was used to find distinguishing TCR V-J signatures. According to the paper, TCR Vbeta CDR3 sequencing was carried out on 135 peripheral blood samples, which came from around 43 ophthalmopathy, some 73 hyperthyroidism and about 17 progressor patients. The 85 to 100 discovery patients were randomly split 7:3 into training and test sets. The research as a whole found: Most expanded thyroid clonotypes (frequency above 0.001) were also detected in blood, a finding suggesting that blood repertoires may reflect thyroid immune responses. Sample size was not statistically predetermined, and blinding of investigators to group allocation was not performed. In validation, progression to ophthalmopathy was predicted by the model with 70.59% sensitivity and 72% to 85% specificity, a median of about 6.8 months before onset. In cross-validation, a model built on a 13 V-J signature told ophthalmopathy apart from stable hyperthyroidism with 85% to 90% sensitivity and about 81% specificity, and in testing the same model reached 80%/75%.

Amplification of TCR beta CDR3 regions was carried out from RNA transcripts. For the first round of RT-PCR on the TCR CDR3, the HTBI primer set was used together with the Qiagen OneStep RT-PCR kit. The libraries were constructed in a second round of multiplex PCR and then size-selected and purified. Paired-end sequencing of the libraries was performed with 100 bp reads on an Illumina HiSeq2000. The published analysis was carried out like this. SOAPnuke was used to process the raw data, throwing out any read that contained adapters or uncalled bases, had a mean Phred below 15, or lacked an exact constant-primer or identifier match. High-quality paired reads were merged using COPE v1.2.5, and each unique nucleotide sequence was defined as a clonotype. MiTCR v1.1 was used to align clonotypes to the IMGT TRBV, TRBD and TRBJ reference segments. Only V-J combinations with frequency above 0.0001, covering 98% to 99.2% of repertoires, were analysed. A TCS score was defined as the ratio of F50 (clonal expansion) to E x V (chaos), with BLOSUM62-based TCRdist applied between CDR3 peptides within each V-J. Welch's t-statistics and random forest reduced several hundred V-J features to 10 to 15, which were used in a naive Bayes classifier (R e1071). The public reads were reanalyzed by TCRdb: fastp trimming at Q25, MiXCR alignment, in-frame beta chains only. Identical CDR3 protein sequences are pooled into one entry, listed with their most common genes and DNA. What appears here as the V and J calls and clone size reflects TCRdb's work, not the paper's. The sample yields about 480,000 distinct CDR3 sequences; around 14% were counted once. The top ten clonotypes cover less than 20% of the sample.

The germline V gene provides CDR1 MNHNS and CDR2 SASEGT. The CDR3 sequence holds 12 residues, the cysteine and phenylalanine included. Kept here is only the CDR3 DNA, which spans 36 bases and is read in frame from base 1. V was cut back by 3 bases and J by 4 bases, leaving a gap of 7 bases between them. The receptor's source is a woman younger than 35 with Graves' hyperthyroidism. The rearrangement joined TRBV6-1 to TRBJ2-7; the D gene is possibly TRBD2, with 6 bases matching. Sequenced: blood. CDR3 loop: CASSDGTYEQYF. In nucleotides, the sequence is TGTGCCAGCAGTGATGGGACTTACGAGCAGTACTTC.